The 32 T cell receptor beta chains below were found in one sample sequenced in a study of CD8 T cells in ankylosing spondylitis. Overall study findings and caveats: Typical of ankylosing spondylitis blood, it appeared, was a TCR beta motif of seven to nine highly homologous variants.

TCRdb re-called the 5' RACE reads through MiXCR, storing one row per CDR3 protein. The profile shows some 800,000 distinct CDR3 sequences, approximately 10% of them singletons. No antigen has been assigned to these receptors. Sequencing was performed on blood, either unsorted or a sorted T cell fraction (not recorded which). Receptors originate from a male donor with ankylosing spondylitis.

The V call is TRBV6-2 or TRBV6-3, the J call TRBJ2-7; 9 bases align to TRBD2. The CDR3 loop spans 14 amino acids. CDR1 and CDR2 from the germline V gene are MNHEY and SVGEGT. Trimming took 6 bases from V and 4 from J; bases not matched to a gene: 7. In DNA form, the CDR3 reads TGTGCCAGCAGCGTAGCGGGAGTGAGTTACGAGCAGTACTTC. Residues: CASSVAGVSYEQYF.

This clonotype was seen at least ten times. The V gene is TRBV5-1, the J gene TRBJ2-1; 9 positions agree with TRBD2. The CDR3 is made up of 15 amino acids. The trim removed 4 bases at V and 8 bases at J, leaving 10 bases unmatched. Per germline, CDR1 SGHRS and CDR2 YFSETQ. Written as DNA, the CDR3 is TGCGCCAGCAGCCGGAATAGCGGGAGTGTATATGAGCAGTTCTTC. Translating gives CASSRNSGSVYEQFF.

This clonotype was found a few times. The CDR3 is CSAPSFLADNYNEQFF. CDR3 sequence (DNA): TGCAGTGCCCCCTCATTCCTAGCGGACAACTACAATGAGCAGTTCTTC. This chain uses TRBV20-1 with TRBJ2-1, with 7 nucleotides matching TRBD2. The CDR3 covers 16 residues. The V and J ends lost 6 bases and 3 bases, in that order; junction bases with no gene match: 14. Germline V lookup: CDR1 DFQATT, CDR2 SNEGSKA (reference sequence).

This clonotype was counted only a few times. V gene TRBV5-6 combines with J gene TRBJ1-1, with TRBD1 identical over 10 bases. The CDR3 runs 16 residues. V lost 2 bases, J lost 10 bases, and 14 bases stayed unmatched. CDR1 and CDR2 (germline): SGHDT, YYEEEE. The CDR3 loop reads CASSFSRVDRGRVAFF. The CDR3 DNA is TGTGCCAGCAGCTTTTCCAGAGTTGACAGGGGGCGCGTAGCTTTCTTT. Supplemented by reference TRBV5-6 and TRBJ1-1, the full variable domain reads DAGVTQSPTHLIKTRGQQVTLRCSPKSGHDTVSWYQQALGQGPQFIFQYYEEEERQRGNFPDRFSGHQFPNYSSELNVNALLLGDSALYLCASSFSRVDRGRVAFFGQGTRLTVV.

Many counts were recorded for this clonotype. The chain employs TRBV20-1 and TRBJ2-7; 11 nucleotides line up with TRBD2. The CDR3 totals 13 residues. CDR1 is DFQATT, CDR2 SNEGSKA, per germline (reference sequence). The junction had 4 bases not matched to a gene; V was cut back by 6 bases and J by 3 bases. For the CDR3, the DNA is TGCAGTGCAACCGGGACTAGCGGCTACGAGCAGTACTTC. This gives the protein CSATGTSGYEQYF.

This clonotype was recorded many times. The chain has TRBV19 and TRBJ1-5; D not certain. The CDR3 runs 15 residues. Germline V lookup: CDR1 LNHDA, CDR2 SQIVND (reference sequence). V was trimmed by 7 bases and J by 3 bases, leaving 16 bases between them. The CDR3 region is CASISGEGNNQPQHF. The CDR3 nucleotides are TGTGCCAGTATTTCCGGGGAAGGAAACAATCAGCCCCAGCATTTT.

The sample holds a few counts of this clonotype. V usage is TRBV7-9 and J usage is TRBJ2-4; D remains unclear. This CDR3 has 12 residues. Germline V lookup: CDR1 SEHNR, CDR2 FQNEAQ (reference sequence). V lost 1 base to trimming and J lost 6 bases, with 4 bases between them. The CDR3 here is CASSLDPNIQYF. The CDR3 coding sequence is TGTGCCAGCAGCTTAGACCCAAACATTCAGTACTTC.

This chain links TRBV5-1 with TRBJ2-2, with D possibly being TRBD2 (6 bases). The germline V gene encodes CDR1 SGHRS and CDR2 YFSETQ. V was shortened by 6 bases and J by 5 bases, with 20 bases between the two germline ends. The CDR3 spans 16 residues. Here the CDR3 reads CASTRSAGRPTGELFF. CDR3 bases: TGCGCCAGCACCCGATCTGCGGGACGGCCAACCGGGGAGCTGTTTTTT.

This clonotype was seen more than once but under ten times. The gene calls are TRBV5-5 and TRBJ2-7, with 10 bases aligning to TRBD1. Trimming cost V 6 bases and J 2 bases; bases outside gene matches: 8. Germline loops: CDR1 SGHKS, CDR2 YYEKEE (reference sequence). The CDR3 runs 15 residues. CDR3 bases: TGTGCCAGCAACATGCCGGGACAGGGGACCTACGAGCAGTACTTC. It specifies CASNMPGQGTYEQYF.

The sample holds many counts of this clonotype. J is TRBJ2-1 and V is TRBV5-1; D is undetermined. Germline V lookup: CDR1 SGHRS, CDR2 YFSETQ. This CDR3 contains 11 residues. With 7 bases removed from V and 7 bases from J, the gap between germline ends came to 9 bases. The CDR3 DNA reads TGCGCCAGCGGTATAGAAAATGAGCAGTTCTTC. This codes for CASGIENEQFF.

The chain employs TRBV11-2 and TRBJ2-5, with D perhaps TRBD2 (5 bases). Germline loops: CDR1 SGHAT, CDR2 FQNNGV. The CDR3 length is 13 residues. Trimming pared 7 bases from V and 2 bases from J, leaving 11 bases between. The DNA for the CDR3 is TGTGCCAGCACCCCGCGGGCACAAGAGACCCAGTACTTC. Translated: CASTPRAQETQYF.

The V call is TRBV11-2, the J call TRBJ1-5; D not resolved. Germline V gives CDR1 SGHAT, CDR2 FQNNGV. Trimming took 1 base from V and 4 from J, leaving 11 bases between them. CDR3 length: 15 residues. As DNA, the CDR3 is TGTGCCAGCAGCTTAGGGTCAGCGGGAAATCAGCCCCAGCATTTT. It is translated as CASSLGSAGNQPQHF.

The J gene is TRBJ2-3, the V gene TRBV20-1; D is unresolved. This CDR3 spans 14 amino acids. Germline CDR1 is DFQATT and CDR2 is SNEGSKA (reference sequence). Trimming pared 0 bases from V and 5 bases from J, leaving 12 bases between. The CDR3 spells CSARDPASGDTQYF. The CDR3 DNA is TGCAGTGCTAGAGATCCGGCGAGTGGAGATACGCAGTATTTT.

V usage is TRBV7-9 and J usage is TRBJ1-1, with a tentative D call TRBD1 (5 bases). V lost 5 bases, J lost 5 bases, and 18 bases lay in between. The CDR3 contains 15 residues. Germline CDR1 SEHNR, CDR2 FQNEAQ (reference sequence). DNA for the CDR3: TGTGCCAGCAGCCGGGACGGAGACCTTCGAACTGAAGCTTTCTTT. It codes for CASSRDGDLRTEAFF.

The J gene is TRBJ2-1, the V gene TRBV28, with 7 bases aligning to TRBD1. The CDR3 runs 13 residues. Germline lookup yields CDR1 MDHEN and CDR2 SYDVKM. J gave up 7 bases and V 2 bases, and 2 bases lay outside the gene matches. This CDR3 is CASSLLQGNEQFF. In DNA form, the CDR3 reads TGTGCCAGCAGTTTACTACAGGGGAATGAGCAGTTCTTC.

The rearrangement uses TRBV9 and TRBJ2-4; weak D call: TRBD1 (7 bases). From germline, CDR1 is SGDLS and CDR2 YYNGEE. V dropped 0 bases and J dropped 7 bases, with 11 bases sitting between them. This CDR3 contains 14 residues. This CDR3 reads CASSVAAGGNIQYF. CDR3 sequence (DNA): TGTGCCAGCAGCGTAGCGGCAGGGGGGAACATTCAGTACTTC.

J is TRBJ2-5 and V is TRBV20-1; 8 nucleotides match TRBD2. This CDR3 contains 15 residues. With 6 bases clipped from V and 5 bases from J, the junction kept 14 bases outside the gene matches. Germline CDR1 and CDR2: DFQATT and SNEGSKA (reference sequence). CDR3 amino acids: CSAGRLTSVRETQYF. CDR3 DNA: TGCAGTGCAGGACGCCTGACTAGCGTACGCGAGACCCAGTACTTC.

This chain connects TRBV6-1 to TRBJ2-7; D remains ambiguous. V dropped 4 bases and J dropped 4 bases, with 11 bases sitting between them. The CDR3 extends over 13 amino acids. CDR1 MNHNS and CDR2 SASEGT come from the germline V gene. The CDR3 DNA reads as TGTGCCAGCAGTGTGGAACTAATATACGAGCAGTACTTC. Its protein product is CASSVELIYEQYF.

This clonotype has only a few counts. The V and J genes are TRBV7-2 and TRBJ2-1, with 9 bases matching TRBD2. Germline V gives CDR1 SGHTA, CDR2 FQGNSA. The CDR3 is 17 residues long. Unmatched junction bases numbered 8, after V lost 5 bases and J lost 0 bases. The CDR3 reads CASSRWTSASSYNEQFF. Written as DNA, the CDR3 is TGTGCCAGCAGCCGCTGGACTAGCGCGAGCTCCTACAATGAGCAGTTCTTC.

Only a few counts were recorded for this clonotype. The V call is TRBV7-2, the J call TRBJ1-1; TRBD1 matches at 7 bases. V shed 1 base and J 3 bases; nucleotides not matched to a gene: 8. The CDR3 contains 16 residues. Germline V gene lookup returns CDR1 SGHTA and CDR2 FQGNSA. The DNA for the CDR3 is TGTGCCAGCAGCTTAGTAGGGGCAGGGGGATACACTGAAGCTTTCTTT. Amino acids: CASSLVGAGGYTEAFF.

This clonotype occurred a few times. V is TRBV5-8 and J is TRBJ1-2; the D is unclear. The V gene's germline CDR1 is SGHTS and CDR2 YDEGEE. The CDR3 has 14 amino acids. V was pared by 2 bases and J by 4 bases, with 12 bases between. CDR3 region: CASSFTLGFYGYTF. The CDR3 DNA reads TGTGCCAGCAGCTTCACATTAGGGTTCTATGGCTACACCTTC.

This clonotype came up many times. The CDR3 reads CASRSEGLAGGVQFF. Here the CDR3 DNA reads TGTGCCAGCAGATCCGAGGGGCTAGCGGGGGGGGTGCAGTTCTTC. This chain uses TRBV7-2 with TRBJ2-1, with 12 bases matching TRBD2. V shed 6 bases and J 12 bases; nucleotides not matched to a gene: 12. The CDR3 runs to 15 residues. Germline V CDR1 and CDR2: SGHTA, FQGNSA.

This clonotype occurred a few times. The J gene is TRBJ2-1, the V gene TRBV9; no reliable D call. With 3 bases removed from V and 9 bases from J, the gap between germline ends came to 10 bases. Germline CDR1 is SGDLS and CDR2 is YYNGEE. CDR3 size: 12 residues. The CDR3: CASSANFLEQFF. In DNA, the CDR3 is TGTGCCAGCAGCGCGAACTTCCTTGAGCAGTTCTTC. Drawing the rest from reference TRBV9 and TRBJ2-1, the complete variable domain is DSGVTQTPKHLITATGQRVTLRCSPRSGDLSVYWYQQSLDQGLQFLIQYYNGEERAKGNILERFSAQQFPDLHSELNLSSLELGDSALYFCASSANFLEQFFGPGTRLTVL.

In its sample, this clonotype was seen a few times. The CDR3 loop is CSAREGGRTLYEQYF. CDR3 nucleotides: TGCAGTGCTAGAGAGGGGGGGCGAACCCTCTACGAGCAGTACTTC. The rearrangement uses TRBV20-1 and TRBJ2-7; D possibly corresponds to TRBD2 (7 bases). This CDR3 has 15 amino acids. Per germline, CDR1 DFQATT and CDR2 SNEGSKA (reference sequence). V was cut by 0 bases and J by 3 bases, with 15 bases left in between.

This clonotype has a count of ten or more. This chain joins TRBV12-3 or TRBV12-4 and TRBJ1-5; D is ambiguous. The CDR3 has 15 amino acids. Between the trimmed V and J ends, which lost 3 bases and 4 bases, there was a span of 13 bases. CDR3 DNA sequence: TGTGCCAGCAGTTTCACGTCTGTGGTTAATCAGCCCCAGCATTTT. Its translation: CASSFTSVVNQPQHF.

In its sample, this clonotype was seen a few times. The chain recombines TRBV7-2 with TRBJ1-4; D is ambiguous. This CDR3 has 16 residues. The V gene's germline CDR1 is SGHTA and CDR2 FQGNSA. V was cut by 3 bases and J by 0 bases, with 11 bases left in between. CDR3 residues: CASSFDRVTTNEKLFF. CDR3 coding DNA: TGTGCCAGCAGCTTTGATCGGGTAACAACTAATGAAAAACTGTTTTTT.

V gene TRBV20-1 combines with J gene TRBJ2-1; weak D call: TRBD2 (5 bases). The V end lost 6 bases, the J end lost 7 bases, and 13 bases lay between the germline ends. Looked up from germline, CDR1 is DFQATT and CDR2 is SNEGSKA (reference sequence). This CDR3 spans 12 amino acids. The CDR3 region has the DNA TGCAGTGCGCTCAAGCGGTGGAATGAGCAGTTCTTC. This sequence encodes CSALKRWNEQFF.

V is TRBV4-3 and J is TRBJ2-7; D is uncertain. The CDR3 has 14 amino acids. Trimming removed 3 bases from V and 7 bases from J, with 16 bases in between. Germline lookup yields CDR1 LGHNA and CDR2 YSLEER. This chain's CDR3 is CASSHSLRQGEQYF. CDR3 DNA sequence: TGCGCCAGCAGCCACTCCCTAAGGCAAGGGGAGCAGTACTTC.

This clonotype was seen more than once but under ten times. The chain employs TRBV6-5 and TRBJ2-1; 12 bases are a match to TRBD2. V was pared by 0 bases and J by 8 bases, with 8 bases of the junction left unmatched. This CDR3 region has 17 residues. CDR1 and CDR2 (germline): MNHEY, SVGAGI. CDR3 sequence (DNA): TGTGCCAGCAGTTACTCACCTAGCGGGAGGGCCAGTCATGAGCAGTTCTTC. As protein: CASSYSPSGRASHEQFF.

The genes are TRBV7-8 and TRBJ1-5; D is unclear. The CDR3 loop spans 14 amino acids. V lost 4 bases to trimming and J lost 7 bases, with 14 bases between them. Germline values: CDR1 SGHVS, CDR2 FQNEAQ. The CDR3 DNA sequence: TGTGCCAGCAGCTCAGCCCTGTTGGGACAGCCCCAGCATTTT. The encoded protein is CASSSALLGQPQHF. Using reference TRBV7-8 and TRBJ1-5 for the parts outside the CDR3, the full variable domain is GAGVSQSPRYKVAKRGQDVALRCDPISGHVSLFWYQQALGQGPEFLTYFQNEAQLDKSGLPSDRFFAERPEGSVSTLKIQRTQQEDSAVYLCASSSALLGQPQHFGDGTRLSIL.

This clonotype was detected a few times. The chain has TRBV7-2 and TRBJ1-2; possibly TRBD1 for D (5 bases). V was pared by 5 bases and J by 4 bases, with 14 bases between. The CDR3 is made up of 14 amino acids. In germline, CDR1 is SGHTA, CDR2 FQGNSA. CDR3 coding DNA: TGTGCCAGCAGCGCACCGGGACTTAGCTATGGCTACACCTTC. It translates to CASSAPGLSYGYTF.

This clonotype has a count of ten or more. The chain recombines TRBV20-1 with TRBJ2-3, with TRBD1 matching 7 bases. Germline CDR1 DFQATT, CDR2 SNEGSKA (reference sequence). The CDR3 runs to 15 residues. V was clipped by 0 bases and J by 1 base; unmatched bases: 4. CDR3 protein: CSARDLGQRTDTQYF. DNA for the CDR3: TGCAGTGCTAGAGATCTGGGACAGCGCACAGATACGCAGTATTTT.